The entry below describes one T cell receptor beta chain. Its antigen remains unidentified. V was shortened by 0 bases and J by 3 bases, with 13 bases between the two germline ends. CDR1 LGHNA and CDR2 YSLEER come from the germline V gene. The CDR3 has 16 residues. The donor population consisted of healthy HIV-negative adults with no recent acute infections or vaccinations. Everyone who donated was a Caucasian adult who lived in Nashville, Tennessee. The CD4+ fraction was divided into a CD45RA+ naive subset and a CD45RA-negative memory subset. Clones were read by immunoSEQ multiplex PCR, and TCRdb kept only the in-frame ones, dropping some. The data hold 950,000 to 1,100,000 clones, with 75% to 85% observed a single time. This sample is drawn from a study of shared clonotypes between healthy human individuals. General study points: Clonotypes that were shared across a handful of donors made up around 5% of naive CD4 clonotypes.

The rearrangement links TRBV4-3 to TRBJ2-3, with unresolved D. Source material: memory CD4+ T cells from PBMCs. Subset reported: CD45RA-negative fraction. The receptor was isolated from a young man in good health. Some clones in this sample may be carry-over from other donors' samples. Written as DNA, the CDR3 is TGCGCCAGCAGCCAAGATTTAACGAGGAAAACAGATACGCAGTATTTT. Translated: CASSQDLTRKTDTQYF.